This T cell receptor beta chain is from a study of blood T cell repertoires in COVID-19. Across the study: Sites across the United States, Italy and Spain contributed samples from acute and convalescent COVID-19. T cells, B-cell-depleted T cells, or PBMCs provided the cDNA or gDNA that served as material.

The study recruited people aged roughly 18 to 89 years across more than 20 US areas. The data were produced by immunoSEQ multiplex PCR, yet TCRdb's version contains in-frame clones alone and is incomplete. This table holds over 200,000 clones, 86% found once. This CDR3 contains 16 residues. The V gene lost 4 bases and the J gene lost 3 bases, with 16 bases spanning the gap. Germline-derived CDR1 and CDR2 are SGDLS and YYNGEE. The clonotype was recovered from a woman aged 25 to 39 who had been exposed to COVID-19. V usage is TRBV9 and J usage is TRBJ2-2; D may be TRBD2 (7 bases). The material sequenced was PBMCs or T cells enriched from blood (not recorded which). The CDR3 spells CASSPEGGIYTGELFF. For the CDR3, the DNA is TGTGCCAGCAGCCCAGAGGGGGGGATCTACACCGGGGAGCTGTTTTTT.